Listed below are T cell receptor beta chains from one sample, sequenced in a study of T cell responses to AZD1222 COVID-19 vaccine. Assay used: immunoSEQ multiplex PCR; TCRdb lists only in-frame clones, some missing. Here the sample spans 80,000 or so clones, around 90% being singletons. This sample comprised peripheral blood, obtained 28 days after the second AZD1222 dose. These receptors were collected from an adult who received the AZD1222 COVID-19 vaccine. Both conserved end residues are part of each CDR3. The D gene is left open where the match is weak. The size of a clone is reported for some rows only, either as once, few or many, or as a class for expanded clones.

abundance,d_gene,j_gene,v_gene,CDR3nt,CDR3aa
-,TRBD1,TRBJ2-7,TRBV30,TGTGCCTGGAGTGGGACAGGGGGCTCCCCCCAGCAGTACTTC,CAWSGTGGSPQQYF
-,TRBD1,TRBJ2-3,TRBV7-9,TGTGCCAGCAGCTTCACGGGACAGGGAGGAGATACGCAGTATTTT,CASSFTGQGGDTQYF
-,-,TRBJ1-1,TRBV20-1,TGCAGTGCTAGCTCCACACCTGAAGCTTTCTTT,CSASSTPEAFF
-,-,TRBJ2-1,TRBV30,TGTGCCTGGAGAGATGGGCGCTCCTACAATGAGCAGTTCTTC,CAWRDGRSYNEQFF
-,-,TRBJ2-7,TRBV5-1,TGCGCCAGCAGCCCTGACCCACCGTACGAGCAGTACTTC,CASSPDPPYEQYF
once,TRBD1,TRBJ1-6,TRBV14,TGTGCCAGCAGCCAACAACCTGATCCGGGACAGGGCTTGTGGTATTCACCCCTCCACTTT,CASSQQPDPGQGLWYSPLHF
-,TRBD2,TRBJ2-3,TRBV14,TGTGCCAGCAGCCAAGCAGGGAGGGGCACAGATACGCAGTATTTT,CASSQAGRGTDTQYF
-,-,TRBJ2-3,TRBV3-1/TRBV3-2,TGTGCCAGCAGCCGCGCTGTAGCGGTACTTTCCACAGATACGCAGTATTTT,CASSRAVAVLSTDTQYF
-,-,TRBJ1-1,TRBV11-2,TGTGCCAGCAGCCGTCAGGGGTACACTGAAGCTTTCTTT,CASSRQGYTEAFF
-,TRBD1,TRBJ1-2,TRBV29-1,TGCAGCGTTAGGGACAGGATCGCGACTAACTATGGCTACACCTTC,CSVRDRIATNYGYTF
-,-,TRBJ1-1,TRBV28,TGTGCCAGCAGTTCCTGGTACAGGGTGAGCCGCACTGAAGCTTTCTTT,CASSSWYRVSRTEAFF
-,TRBD1,TRBJ2-7,TRBV28,TGTGCCAGCAGCCCAAAAGGGGGCGGATACCGGGATGGGCAGTACTTC,CASSPKGGGYRDGQYF
-,TRBD1,TRBJ2-5,TRBV28,TGTGCCAGCAGTCGATACAGGGGGCTCCGGGAGACCCAGTACTTC,CASSRYRGLRETQYF
-,TRBD1,TRBJ1-4,TRBV5-1,TGCGCCAGCAGCTTGCTAACCGGGACAGGGGCCGAAAAACTGTTTTTT,CASSLLTGTGAEKLFF
-,TRBD2,TRBJ2-7,TRBV18,TGTGCCAGCTCACCGCCGGGACTAGCGGGGGAAGAGCAGTACTTC,CASSPPGLAGEEQYF
-,TRBD1,TRBJ1-2,TRBV28,TGTGCCAGCAGTTTACCAGGGGGAAACTATGGCTACACCTTC,CASSLPGGNYGYTF
-,-,TRBJ1-3,TRBV30,TGTGCCTGCGACAGGAGCTCTGGAAACACCATATATTTT,CACDRSSGNTIYF
-,-,TRBJ1-1,TRBV18,TGTGCCAGCCAACAGGGACTGAACACTGAAGCTTTCTTT,CASQQGLNTEAFF
-,TRBD1,TRBJ1-6,TRBV5-1,TGCGCCAGCAGCCCCGGACAGGGAAATTCACCCCTCCACTTT,CASSPGQGNSPLHF
-,-,TRBJ2-3,TRBV5-1,TGCGCCAGCAGCTTAGACCCCAGTAGCACAGATACGCAGTATTTT,CASSLDPSSTDTQYF
-,TRBD2,TRBJ2-7,TRBV19,TGTGCCAGTAGCTCAGCGGGAGGTACCTACGAGCAGTACTTC,CASSSAGGTYEQYF
-,TRBD2,TRBJ2-7,TRBV19,TGTGCCAGTAGTATAGGTGGTAGCGGGAGTGTCTACGAGCAGTACTTC,CASSIGGSGSVYEQYF
-,-,TRBJ2-7,TRBV14,TGTGCCAGCAGCCAGTCGATCCTAGTGGGCGAGCAGTACTTC,CASSQSILVGEQYF
-,-,TRBJ1-2,TRBV12-5,TGTGCTAGTGTCGAAGACCCAGGCACCTTC,CASVEDPGTF
-,-,TRBJ2-2,TRBV20-1,TGCAGTGGAGGAACCGGGGAGCTGTTTTTT,CSGGTGELFF
-,-,TRBJ2-2,TRBV4-3,TGCGCCAGCAGCCAAGATCGGAGCGTCAACACCGGGGAGCTGTTTTTT,CASSQDRSVNTGELFF
few,-,TRBJ2-2,TRBV27,TGTGCCAGCACCCCCCGGACAGCGAACACCGGGGAGCTGTTTTTT,CASTPRTANTGELFF
-,-,TRBJ1-3,TRBV2,TGTGCCAGCAGGGTCACTGAAGGAAACACCATATATTTT,CASRVTEGNTIYF
-,TRBD1,TRBJ1-4,TRBV3-1/TRBV3-2,TGTGCCAGCAGCCAATTTATAGGGGGCGGTACACCTAATGAAAAACTGTTTTTT,CASSQFIGGGTPNEKLFF
-,-,TRBJ1-3,TRBV6-5,TGTGCCAGCAGTTACTATCCTGGAAACACCATATATTTT,CASSYYPGNTIYF
-,TRBD1,TRBJ2-7,TRBV14,TGTGCCAGCAGCCTCAGACCGGGACAGGGAACGCAGTACTTC,CASSLRPGQGTQYF
once,-,TRBJ2-7,TRBV15,TGTGCCACCAGCTCGAGTAGGGGGTTCTACGAGCAGTACTTC,CATSSSRGFYEQYF
-,-,TRBJ1-3,TRBV19,TGTGCCAGTAGTATCTCGTCCAGAAACACCATATATTTT,CASSISSRNTIYF
-,TRBD2,TRBJ2-1,TRBV10-3,TGTGCCATCAGTGACGGGACTACTAACAATGAGCAGTTCTTC,CAISDGTTNNEQFF
once,-,TRBJ1-2,TRBV20-1,TGCAGTGCAGTAGGGGAAATGGGCCACACCTTC,CSAVGEMGHTF
-,-,TRBJ2-7,TRBV6-5,TGTGCCAGCAGTTACTCGGACAGAGAGTACGAGCAGTACTTC,CASSYSDREYEQYF
-,-,TRBJ1-4,TRBV9,TGTGCCAGCAGCCGACGGGTGCGAGATGAAAAACTGTTTTTT,CASSRRVRDEKLFF
-,TRBD1,TRBJ2-7,TRBV19,TGTGCCAGTAGTATAGGTCCCCCCGGGACAGGGGCCTACGAGCAGTACTTC,CASSIGPPGTGAYEQYF
-,-,TRBJ1-1,TRBV28,TGTGCCAGCAGTTTGAGTCAGGGGCCCAACACTGAAGCTTTCTTT,CASSLSQGPNTEAFF
few,TRBD1,TRBJ1-1,TRBV30,TGTGCCTGGAGTCTGCCGGGACAGGGCTACACTGAAGCTTTCTTT,CAWSLPGQGYTEAFF
-,-,TRBJ2-7,TRBV3-1/TRBV3-2,TGTGCCAGCAGTCCAGGGATTACCTACGAGCAGTACTTC,CASSPGITYEQYF
-,TRBD1,TRBJ2-5,TRBV19,TGTGCCAGTAGTATTCCGACAGGGGTAGGAGAGACCCAGTACTTC,CASSIPTGVGETQYF
-,-,TRBJ1-2,TRBV4-3,TGCGCCAGCAGCCAGGTGGTTGGGACGAGAGGCTACACCTTC,CASSQVVGTRGYTF
once,-,TRBJ1-2,TRBV7-9,TGTGCCAGCAGCTTATCCAGTTTCTATGGCTACACCTTC,CASSLSSFYGYTF
-,TRBD1,TRBJ2-5,TRBV4-2,TGTGCCAGCAGCCAAGCTAGGACAGGGCTCCAAGAGACCCAGTACTTC,CASSQARTGLQETQYF
once,TRBD2,TRBJ2-2,TRBV9,TGTGCCAGCACCCCTAGCGGGAGGGCCGGCACCGGGGAGCTGTTTTTT,CASTPSGRAGTGELFF
-,-,TRBJ2-1,TRBV29-1,TGCAGCGTTCTACTGGACACAGAGCAGTTCTTC,CSVLLDTEQFF
-,-,TRBJ1-3,TRBV6-1,TGTGCCAGCAGTGAAGGAGAGGGGGGCACCATATATTTT,CASSEGEGGTIYF
few,TRBD2,TRBJ2-1,TRBV30,TGTGCCTGGAGACTAGCGGCCTACAATGAGCAGTTCTTC,CAWRLAAYNEQFF
-,-,TRBJ1-5,TRBV9,TGTGCCAGCAGCGTAGGGCCAGGGGATCAGCCCCAGCATTTT,CASSVGPGDQPQHF
once,-,TRBJ1-3,TRBV6-5,TGTGCCAGCATTCAGGGGTTCTCTGGAAACACCATATATTTT,CASIQGFSGNTIYF
-,-,TRBJ2-4,TRBV4-3,TGCGCCAGCAGCCAAGATTTTCCAGCCAAAAACATTCAGTACTTC,CASSQDFPAKNIQYF